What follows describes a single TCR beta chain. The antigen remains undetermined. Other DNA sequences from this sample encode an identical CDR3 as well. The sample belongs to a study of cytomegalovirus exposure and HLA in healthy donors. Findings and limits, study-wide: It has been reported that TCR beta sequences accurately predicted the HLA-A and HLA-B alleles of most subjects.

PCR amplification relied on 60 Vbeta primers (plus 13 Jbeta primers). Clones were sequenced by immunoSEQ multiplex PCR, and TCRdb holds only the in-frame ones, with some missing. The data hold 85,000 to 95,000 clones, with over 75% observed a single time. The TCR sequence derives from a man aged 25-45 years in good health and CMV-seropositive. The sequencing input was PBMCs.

The CDR3 nucleotides read TGTGCCAGCAGCAAGACAGGGGATAACACTGAAGCTTTCTTT. Protein: CASSKTGDNTEAFF. J is TRBJ1-1 and V is TRBV2, with 8 nucleotides matching TRBD1. Germline V gene sequence: CDR1 SNHLY, CDR2 FYNNEI. V shed 6 bases, J shed 2 bases, and the junction held 5 bases outside the gene matches. The CDR3 has 14 residues.